Described below is a single T cell receptor (beta chain) sequence and its context. CDR3 length: 15 residues. The ends lost 1 base at V and 3 bases at J; junction bases unmatched: 5. Looked up from germline, CDR1 is SGHTA and CDR2 is FQGNSA. The study ran its PCR with 60 Vbeta and 13 Jbeta primers. Sequencing was performed with immunoSEQ multiplex PCR; in TCRdb, only in-frame clones are kept and a portion is missing. The sample yields some 160,000 clones, around 79% seen once. These data originate in a study of cytomegalovirus exposure and HLA in healthy donors. The sequence derives from a woman aged 25 to 39 in good health and CMV-seronegative. The sample consisted of PBMCs. The chain carries TRBV7-2 and TRBJ2-7, with 8 bases identical to TRBD2. For the CDR3, the DNA is TGTGCCAGCAGCTTAGTCGGGAGGGGGGACTACGAGCAGTACTTC. It is translated as CASSLVGRGDYEQYF.